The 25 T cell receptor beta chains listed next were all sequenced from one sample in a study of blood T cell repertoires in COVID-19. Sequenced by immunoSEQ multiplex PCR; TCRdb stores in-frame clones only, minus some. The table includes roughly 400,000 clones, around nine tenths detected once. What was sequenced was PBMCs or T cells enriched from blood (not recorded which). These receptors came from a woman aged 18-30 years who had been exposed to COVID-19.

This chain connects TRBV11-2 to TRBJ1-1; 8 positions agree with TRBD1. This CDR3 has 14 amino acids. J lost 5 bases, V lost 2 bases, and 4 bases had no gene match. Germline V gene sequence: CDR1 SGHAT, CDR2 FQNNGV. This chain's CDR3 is CASSLSDRATEAFF. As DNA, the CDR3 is TGTGCCAGCAGCTTATCGGACAGGGCAACTGAAGCTTTCTTT.

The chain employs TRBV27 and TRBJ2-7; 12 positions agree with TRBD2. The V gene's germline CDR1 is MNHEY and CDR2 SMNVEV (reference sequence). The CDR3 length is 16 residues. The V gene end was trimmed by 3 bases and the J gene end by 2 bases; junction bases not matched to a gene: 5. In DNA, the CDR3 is TGTGCCAGCAGTTTCCTAGCGGGAGGGCGCCCCTACGAGCAGTACTTC. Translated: CASSFLAGGRPYEQYF.

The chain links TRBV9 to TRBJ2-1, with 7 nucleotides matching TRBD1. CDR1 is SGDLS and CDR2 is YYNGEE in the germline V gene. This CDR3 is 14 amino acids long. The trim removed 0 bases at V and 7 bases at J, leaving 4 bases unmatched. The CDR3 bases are TGTGCCAGCAGCGTAGGACAGGGAGCTAATGAGCAGTTCTTC. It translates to CASSVGQGANEQFF.

The CDR3 is CASSLAAGRGSYGYTF. CDR3 bases: TGTGCCAGCAGCTTGGCCGCGGGCAGGGGAAGCTATGGCTACACCTTC. The rearrangement links TRBV5-8 to TRBJ1-2; the D gene is possibly TRBD1 (6 bases). CDR3 length equals 16 residues. Trimming removed 0 bases from V and 4 bases from J, with 16 bases in between. CDR1 and CDR2 (germline): SGHTS, YDEGEE. Using reference TRBV5-8 and TRBJ1-2 for the parts outside the CDR3, the full variable domain is EAGVTQSPTHLIKTRGQQATLRCSPISGHTSVYWYQQALGLGLQFLLWYDEGEERNRGNFPPRFSGRQFPNYSSELNVNALELEDSALYLCASSLAAGRGSYGYTFGSGTRLTVV.

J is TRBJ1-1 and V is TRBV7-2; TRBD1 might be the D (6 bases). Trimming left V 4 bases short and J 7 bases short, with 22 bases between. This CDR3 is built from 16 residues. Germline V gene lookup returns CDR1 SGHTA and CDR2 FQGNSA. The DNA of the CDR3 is TGTGCCAGCAGCTACAGGAGTCTAGGACAGAGGATTGAAGCTTTCTTT. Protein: CASSYRSLGQRIEAFF. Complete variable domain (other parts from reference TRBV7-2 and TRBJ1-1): GAGVSQSPSNKVTEKGKDVELRCDPISGHTALYWYRQSLGQGLEFLIYFQGNSAPDKSGLPSDRFSAERTGGSVSTLTIQRTQQEDSAVYLCASSYRSLGQRIEAFFGQGTRLTVV.

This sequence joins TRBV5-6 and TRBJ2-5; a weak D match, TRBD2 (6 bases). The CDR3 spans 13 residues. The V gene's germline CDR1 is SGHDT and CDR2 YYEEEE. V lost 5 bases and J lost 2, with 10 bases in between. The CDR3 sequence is CASRSTSQETQYF. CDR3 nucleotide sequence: TGTGCCAGCAGATCGACTAGTCAAGAGACCCAGTACTTC.

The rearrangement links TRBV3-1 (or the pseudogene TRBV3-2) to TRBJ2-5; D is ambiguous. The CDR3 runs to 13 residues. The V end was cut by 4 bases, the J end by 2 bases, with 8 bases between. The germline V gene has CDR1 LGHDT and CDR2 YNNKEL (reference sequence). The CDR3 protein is CASSPFVQETQYF. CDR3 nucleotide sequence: TGTGCCAGCAGCCCTTTCGTACAAGAGACCCAGTACTTC.

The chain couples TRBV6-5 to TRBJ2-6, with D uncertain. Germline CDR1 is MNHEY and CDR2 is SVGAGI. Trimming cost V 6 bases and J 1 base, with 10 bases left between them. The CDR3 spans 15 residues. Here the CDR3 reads CASSPGWSGANVLTF. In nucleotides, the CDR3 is TGTGCCAGCAGCCCCGGTTGGTCTGGGGCCAACGTCCTGACTTTC.

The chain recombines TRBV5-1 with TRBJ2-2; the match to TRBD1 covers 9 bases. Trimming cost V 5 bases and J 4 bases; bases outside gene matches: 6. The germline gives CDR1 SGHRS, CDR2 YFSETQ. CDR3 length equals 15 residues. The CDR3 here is CASRLTGGSTGELFF. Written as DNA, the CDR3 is TGCGCCAGCAGGTTGACAGGGGGGAGCACCGGGGAGCTGTTTTTT.

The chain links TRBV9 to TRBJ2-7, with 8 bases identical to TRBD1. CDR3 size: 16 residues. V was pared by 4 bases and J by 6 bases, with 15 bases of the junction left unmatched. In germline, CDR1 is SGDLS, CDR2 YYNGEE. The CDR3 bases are TGTGCCAGCAGCCCTAGAGCTCCAGGACAGGGAGGCGAGCAGTACTTC. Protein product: CASSPRAPGQGGEQYF.

The CDR3 DNA follows: TGCGCCAGCAGCTACGAGGGGGCAGGGAACACTGAAGCTTTCTTT. This translates into CASSYEGAGNTEAFF. V gene TRBV5-1 combines with J gene TRBJ1-1; 7 nucleotides line up with TRBD1. J was trimmed by 1 base and V by 3 bases; bases with no gene match: 6. This CDR3 spans 15 amino acids. The germline V gene has CDR1 SGHRS and CDR2 YFSETQ.

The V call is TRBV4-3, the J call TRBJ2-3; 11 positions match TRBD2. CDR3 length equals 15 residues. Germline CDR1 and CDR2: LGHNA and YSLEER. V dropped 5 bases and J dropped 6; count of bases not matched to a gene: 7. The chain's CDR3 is CASSKTSGAGDTQYF. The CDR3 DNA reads TGCGCCAGCAGCAAGACTAGCGGGGCCGGGGATACGCAGTATTTT.

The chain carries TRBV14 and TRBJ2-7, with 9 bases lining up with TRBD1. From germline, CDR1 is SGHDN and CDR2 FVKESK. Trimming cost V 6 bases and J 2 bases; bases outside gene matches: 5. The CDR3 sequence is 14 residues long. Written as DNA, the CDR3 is TGTGCCAGCAGGGAACAGGGGGCCCCCTACGAGCAGTACTTC. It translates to CASREQGAPYEQYF.

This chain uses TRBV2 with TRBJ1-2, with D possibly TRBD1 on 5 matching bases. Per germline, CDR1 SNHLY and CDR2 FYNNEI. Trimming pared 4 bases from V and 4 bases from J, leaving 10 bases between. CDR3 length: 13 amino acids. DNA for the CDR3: TGTGCCAGCAGTGCTCAACAGGTCTATGGCTACACCTTC. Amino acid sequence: CASSAQQVYGYTF.

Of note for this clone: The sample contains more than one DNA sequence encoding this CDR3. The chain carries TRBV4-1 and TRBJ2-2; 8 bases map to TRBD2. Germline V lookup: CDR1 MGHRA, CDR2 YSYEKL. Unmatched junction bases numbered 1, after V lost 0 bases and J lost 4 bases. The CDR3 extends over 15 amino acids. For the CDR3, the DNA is TGCGCCAGCAGCCAAGAAGCGGGAGTCACCGGGGAGCTGTTTTTT. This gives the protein CASSQEAGVTGELFF.

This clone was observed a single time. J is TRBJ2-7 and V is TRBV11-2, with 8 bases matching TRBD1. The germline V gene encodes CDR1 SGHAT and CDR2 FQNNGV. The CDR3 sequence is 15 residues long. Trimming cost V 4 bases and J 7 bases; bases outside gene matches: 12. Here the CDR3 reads CASSSIPQGAGEQYF. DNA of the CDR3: TGTGCCAGCAGCTCCATCCCCCAGGGGGCCGGTGAGCAGTACTTC.

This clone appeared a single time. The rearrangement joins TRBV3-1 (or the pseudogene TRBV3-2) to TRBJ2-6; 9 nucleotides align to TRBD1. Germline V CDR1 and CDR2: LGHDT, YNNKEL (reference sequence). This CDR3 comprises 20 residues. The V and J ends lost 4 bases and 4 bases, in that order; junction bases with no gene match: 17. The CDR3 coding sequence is TGTGCCAGCAGCCTCATCTTCGCGGACAGGGGAAGGTCAGGGGCCAACGTCCTGACTTTC. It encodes CASSLIFADRGRSGANVLTF.

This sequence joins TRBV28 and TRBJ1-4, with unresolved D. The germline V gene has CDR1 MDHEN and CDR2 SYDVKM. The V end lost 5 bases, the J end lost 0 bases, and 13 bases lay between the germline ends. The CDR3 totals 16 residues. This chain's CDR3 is CASSLDFDATNEKLFF. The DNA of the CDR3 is TGTGCCAGCAGTCTCGACTTTGACGCAACTAATGAAAAACTGTTTTTT.

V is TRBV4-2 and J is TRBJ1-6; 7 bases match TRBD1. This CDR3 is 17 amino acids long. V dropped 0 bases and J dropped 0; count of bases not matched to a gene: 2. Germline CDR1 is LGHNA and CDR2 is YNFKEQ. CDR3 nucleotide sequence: TGTGCCAGCAGCCAAGATTCAGGGGGCTCCTATAATTCACCCCTCCACTTT. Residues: CASSQDSGGSYNSPLHF.

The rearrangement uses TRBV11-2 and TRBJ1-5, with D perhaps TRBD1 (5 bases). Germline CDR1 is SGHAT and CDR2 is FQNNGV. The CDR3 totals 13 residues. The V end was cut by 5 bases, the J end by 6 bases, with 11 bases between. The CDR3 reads CASSIETAQPQHF. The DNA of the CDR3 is TGTGCCAGCAGCATCGAGACAGCTCAGCCCCAGCATTTT.

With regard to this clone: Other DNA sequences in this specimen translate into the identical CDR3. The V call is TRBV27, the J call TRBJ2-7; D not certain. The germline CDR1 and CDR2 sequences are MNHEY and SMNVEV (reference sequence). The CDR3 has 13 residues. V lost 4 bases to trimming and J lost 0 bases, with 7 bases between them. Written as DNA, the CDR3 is TGTGCCAGCAGTTCGAGAAGCTCCTACGAGCAGTACTTC. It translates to CASSSRSSYEQYF.

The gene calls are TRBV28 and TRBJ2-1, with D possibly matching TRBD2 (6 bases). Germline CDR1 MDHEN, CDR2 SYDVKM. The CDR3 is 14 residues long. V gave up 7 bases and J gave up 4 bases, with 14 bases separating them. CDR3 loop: CASTRDSRYNEQFF. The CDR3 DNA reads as TGTGCCAGCACTCGGGACTCCCGGTACAATGAGCAGTTCTTC.

CDR3 protein: CASSGYQPQHF. CDR3 in DNA: TGTGCCAGCAGCGGCTATCAGCCCCAGCATTTT. The chain uses TRBV5-8 and TRBJ1-5; unclear D gene. The CDR3 spans 11 residues. Germline V CDR1 and CDR2: SGHTS, YDEGEE. The V end was cut by 4 bases, the J end by 5 bases, with 4 bases between.

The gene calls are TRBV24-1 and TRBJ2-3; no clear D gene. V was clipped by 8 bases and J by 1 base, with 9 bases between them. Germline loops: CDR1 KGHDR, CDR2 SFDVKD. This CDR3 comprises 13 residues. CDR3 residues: CATMSGGTDTQYF. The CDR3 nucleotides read TGTGCCACCATGTCGGGTGGCACAGATACGCAGTATTTT.

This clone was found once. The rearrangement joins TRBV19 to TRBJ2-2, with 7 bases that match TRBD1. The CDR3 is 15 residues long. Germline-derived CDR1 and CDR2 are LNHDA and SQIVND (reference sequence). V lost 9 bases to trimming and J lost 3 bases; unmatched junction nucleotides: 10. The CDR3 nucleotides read TGTGCCAGCAACCCTACAGGGGATTACACCGGGGAGCTGTTTTTT. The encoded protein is CASNPTGDYTGELFF.